This TCR beta chain was observed in a study of PD-1 blockade in classical Hodgkin lymphoma. General study results and limits: Diversity similar to that of newly diagnosed patients was seen at baseline in complete responders. Before treatment, TCR diversity in newly diagnosed patients was reportedly lower than in healthy donors. Significant TCR diversity gains by C4D1 occurred in CD4+ but not CD8+ cells.

The patients all showed relapse after autologous stem cell transplantation, while their brentuximab vedotin exposure varied. Responses achieved at best were complete response, partial response or progressive disease. Germline CDR1 SGHDT, CDR2 YYEEEE. V dropped 2 bases and J dropped 0 bases, with 15 bases sitting between them. The length of the CDR3 is 17 residues. Measured with immunoSEQ multiplex PCR; TCRdb has only the in-frame clones, and not every one. Among about 93,000 clones listed, around 90% were seen once. Remarks on this clone: Its antigen is currently unknown.

The sample consisted of peripheral blood mononuclear cells (PBMCs), taken before the second cycle of nivolumab. This rearrangement joins TRBV5-6 to TRBJ2-1; the D is unclear. This TCR derives from a human donor with classical Hodgkin lymphoma. The CDR3 DNA reads TGTGCCAGCAGCTTAAAGAGGACGCCTAGCTCCTACAATGAGCAGTTCTTC. Protein product: CASSLKRTPSSYNEQFF.